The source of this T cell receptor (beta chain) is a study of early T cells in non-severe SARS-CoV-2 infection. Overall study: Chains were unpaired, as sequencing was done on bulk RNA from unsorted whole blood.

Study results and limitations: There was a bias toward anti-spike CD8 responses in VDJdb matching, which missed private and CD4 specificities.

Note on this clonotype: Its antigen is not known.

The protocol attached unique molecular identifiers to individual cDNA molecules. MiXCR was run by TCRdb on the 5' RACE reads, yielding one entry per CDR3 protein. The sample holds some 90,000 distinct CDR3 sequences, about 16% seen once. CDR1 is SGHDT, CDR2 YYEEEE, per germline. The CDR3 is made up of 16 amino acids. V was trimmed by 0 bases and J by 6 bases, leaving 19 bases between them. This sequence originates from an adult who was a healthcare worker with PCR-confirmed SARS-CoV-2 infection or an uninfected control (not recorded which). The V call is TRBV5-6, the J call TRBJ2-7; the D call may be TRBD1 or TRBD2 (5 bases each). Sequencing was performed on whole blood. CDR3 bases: TGTGCCAGCAGCTTGGGATTAATGGCTCCGAGGGGCGAGCAGTACTTC. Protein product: CASSLGLMAPRGEQYF.